The 18 T cell receptor beta chains presented below share a single source sample, sequenced in a study of glioma-infiltrating T cells after dendritic cell vaccination. Clones were sequenced by immunoSEQ multiplex PCR, and TCRdb holds only the in-frame ones, with some missing. Here the sample spans roughly 10,000 clones, roughly four fifths being singletons. Documented time point: after dendritic cell vaccination, including at tumor progression/relapse. This specimen consisted of blood, obtained after dendritic cell vaccination. The receptors stem from a human donor with glioblastoma.

The table lists this clone with a few counts. Germline and junction disagree at one end, which may indicate a read error. In DNA, the CDR3 is TGTGCCATCAGTTACCGGGACTATAGCACAGATACGCAGTATTTT. Protein product: CAISYRDYSTDTQYF. This chain connects TRBV6-6 to TRBJ2-3, with 7 bases identical to TRBD2. CDR3 size: 15 residues. CDR1 is MNHNY, CDR2 SVGAGI, per germline (reference sequence).

The rearrangement uses TRBV4-3 and TRBJ2-7; 8 bases fit TRBD2. Germline loops: CDR1 LGHNA, CDR2 YSLEER. With 0 bases clipped from V and 1 base from J, the junction kept 5 bases outside the gene matches. The CDR3 is made up of 16 amino acids. CDR3 DNA sequence: TGCGCCAGCAGCCAAGATCTTAGCGGGAATTCCTACGAGCAGTACTTC. This sequence encodes CASSQDLSGNSYEQYF.

The V gene is TRBV10-2, the J gene TRBJ2-7, with 13 nucleotides matching TRBD2. The J segment lost 1 base and the V segment lost 6 bases, leaving 12 bases of the junction unmatched. CDR3 size: 18 residues. Germline assignment: CDR1 WSHSY and CDR2 SAAADI. CDR3 in DNA: TGCGCCAGCAGACCGGGACTAGCGGGAATAGAAGTTTCCTACGAGCAGTACTTC. Translated, it gives CASRPGLAGIEVSYEQYF.

The rearrangement joins TRBV7-2 to TRBJ2-5, with TRBD2 identical over 8 bases. Germline V lookup: CDR1 SGHTA, CDR2 FQGNSA. CDR3 length equals 15 residues. Unmatched junction bases numbered 6, after V lost 1 base and J lost 5 bases. This CDR3 reads CASSLVAGSLETQYF. The CDR3 DNA follows: TGTGCCAGCAGCTTAGTAGCGGGGAGCCTCGAGACCCAGTACTTC.

The J gene is TRBJ2-7, the V gene TRBV6-5; perhaps TRBD2 as D (5 bases). From germline, CDR1 is MNHEY and CDR2 SVGAGI. The CDR3 runs 12 residues. V was cut by 4 bases and J by 7 bases, with 11 bases left in between. DNA for the CDR3: TGTGCCAGCAGTTTGGCCCGCGGGGAGCAGTACTTC. Translating it yields CASSLARGEQYF.

This clone was detected only once. The V call is TRBV30, the J call TRBJ1-5, with 10 bases aligning to TRBD1. The CDR3 consists of 16 residues. The V gene's germline CDR1 is GTSNPN and CDR2 SVGIG (reference sequence). Trimming removed 2 bases from V and 5 bases from J; junction bases left unmatched: 9. CDR3 amino acids: CAWSPRDRGTDQPQHF. The CDR3 DNA follows: TGTGCCTGGAGTCCCCGGGACAGGGGAACAGATCAGCCCCAGCATTTT.

This rearrangement joins TRBV6-1 to TRBJ2-4; tentative D call: TRBD2 (6 bases). Germline loops: CDR1 MNHNS, CDR2 SASEGT. The CDR3 covers 15 residues. Deletions cut 3 bases from V and 0 bases from J, with 9 bases between. The CDR3 bases are TGTGCCAGCAGTGACGGAGGGCTAGCCAAAAACATTCAGTACTTC. The encoded protein is CASSDGGLAKNIQYF.

This chain links TRBV25-1 with TRBJ1-2, with TRBD1 identical over 10 bases. V gave up 2 bases and J gave up 11 bases; unmatched junction bases: 5. The germline gives CDR1 MGHDK, CDR2 SYGVNS. This CDR3 comprises 13 residues. CDR3 nucleotides: TGTGCCAGCAGTGAAGGGGACAGGGGCAGGTACACCTTC. Protein sequence: CASSEGDRGRYTF.

The CDR3 DNA sequence: TGTGCCAGCAGCCACCGGGTCCGCGACTATGGCTACACCTTC. As protein: CASSHRVRDYGYTF. V gene TRBV5-4 combines with J gene TRBJ1-2; D is ambiguous. Trimming cost V 4 bases and J 3 bases, with 13 bases left between them. This CDR3 region has 14 residues. Per germline, CDR1 SGHNT and CDR2 YYREEE (reference sequence).

V and J are TRBV15 and TRBJ2-3; TRBD1 matches 7 bases. CDR3 size: 11 residues. Trimming cost V 4 bases and J 11 bases; bases outside gene matches: 3. The V gene's germline CDR1 is LNHNV and CDR2 YYDKDF (reference sequence). The CDR3 DNA follows: TGTGCCACCAGCATTACAGGGGAGCAGTATTTT. It is translated as CATSITGEQYF.

V is TRBV5-1 and J is TRBJ2-7; 7 bases agree with TRBD1. The germline CDR1 and CDR2 sequences are SGHRS and YFSETQ. The CDR3 spans 14 residues. The V gene end was trimmed by 4 bases and the J gene end by 4 bases; junction bases not matched to a gene: 8. The DNA of the CDR3 is TGCGCCAGCAGCGAGGACAGGACCGCTTACGAGCAGTACTTC. Translating gives CASSEDRTAYEQYF.

The chain couples TRBV4-3 to TRBJ2-3; 8 nucleotides match TRBD1. The CDR3 covers 15 residues. V trimming: 5 bases; J trimming: 1 base; junction bases outside the gene matches: 5. Germline V gene sequence: CDR1 LGHNA, CDR2 YSLEER. The CDR3 sequence: CASSVWGQGTDTQYF. In DNA, the CDR3 is TGCGCCAGCAGCGTGTGGGGACAGGGCACAGATACGCAGTATTTT.

The chain is built from TRBV30 and TRBJ1-3, with D perhaps TRBD1 (6 bases). V lost 3 bases, J lost 4 bases, and 13 bases lay in between. Germline assignment: CDR1 GTSNPN and CDR2 SVGIG (reference sequence). The CDR3 is 14 residues long. The CDR3 is CAWRIQGTGNTIYF. CDR3 nucleotides: TGTGCCTGGAGGATCCAGGGGACCGGAAACACCATATATTTT.

V usage is TRBV5-1 and J usage is TRBJ2-3; D perhaps matches TRBD1 (6 bases). Germline loops: CDR1 SGHRS, CDR2 YFSETQ. V was pared by 3 bases and J by 1 base, with 6 bases between. The CDR3 spans 13 residues. CDR3 sequence: CASSSGGTDTQYF. The CDR3 bases are TGCGCCAGCAGCTCAGGGGGCACAGATACGCAGTATTTT. The full variable domain, rest sourced from reference TRBV5-1 and TRBJ2-3, is KAGVTQTPRYLIKTRGQQVTLSCSPISGHRSVSWYQQTPGQGLQFLFEYFSETQRNKGNFPGRFSGRQFSNSRSEMNVSTLELGDSALYLCASSSGGTDTQYFGPGTRLTVL.

The rearrangement uses TRBV4-2 and TRBJ2-5; the match to TRBD1 covers 9 bases. CDR3 length: 15 amino acids. Trimming removed 1 base from V and 0 bases from J; junction bases left unmatched: 0. From germline, CDR1 is LGHNA and CDR2 YNFKEQ. CDR3 protein: CASSQGTGDQETQYF. The CDR3 nucleotides are TGTGCCAGCAGCCAAGGGACAGGGGACCAAGAGACCCAGTACTTC.

This chain uses TRBV7-9 with TRBJ2-7; D may be TRBD1 (5 bases). This CDR3 comprises 11 residues. Germline V gene sequence: CDR1 SEHNR, CDR2 FQNEAQ (reference sequence). The V and J ends lost 6 bases and 6 bases respectively, with 9 bases between them. CDR3 amino acids: CASSSGFEQYF. The CDR3 bases are TGTGCCAGCAGTTCAGGGTTCGAGCAGTACTTC.

The chain's CDR3 is CASSVDGWATDTQYF. Here the CDR3 DNA reads TGTGCCAGCAGCGTAGATGGCTGGGCGACAGATACGCAGTATTTT. The gene calls are TRBV9 and TRBJ2-3; D remains unclear. Germline CDR1 reads SGDLS; CDR2 reads YYNGEE. CDR3 length: 15 residues. V lost 0 bases, J lost 3 bases, and 11 bases lay in between.

The chain joins TRBV6-5 to TRBJ2-3; 7 bases fit TRBD1. The germline V gene has CDR1 MNHEY and CDR2 SVGAGI. CDR3 length equals 13 residues. Trimming took 10 bases from V and 4 from J; bases not matched to a gene: 8. CDR3 residues: CATLDRVADTQYF. The CDR3 bases are TGTGCCACCCTCGACAGGGTGGCAGATACGCAGTATTTT.